One sample yielded the 23 T cell receptor beta chains listed below, sequenced in a study of identical twins. TCRdb re-derived calls from the 5' RACE reads in MiXCR, one entry per CDR3 protein. The profile covers 450,000 or so distinct CDR3 sequences, with over 12% appearing a single time and about 0.53% taken by the ten largest. The data also belong to a second study, concerning yellow fever vaccine responses in identical twins.

Source material: CD4+ T cells sorted from blood. The receptor set was obtained from a woman younger than 35 in good health.

This clonotype was detected only a few times. The rearrangement links TRBV7-2 to TRBJ2-2, with D tentatively TRBD2 (6 bases). This CDR3 comprises 15 residues. V gave up 3 bases and J gave up 3 bases, with 11 bases separating them. Germline CDR1 and CDR2: SGHTA and FQGNSA. The CDR3 DNA sequence: TGTGCCAGCAGCTTGCGGGGCGGGTACACCGGGGAGCTGTTTTTT. Encoded protein: CASSLRGGYTGELFF.

A few counts support this clonotype. This chain links TRBV10-2 with TRBJ2-2; a possible D gene is TRBD2 (5 bases). V gave up 7 bases and J gave up 6 bases, with 15 bases separating them. Germline values: CDR1 WSHSY, CDR2 SAAADI. The CDR3 is 14 amino acids. The CDR3 DNA is TGCGCCAGCACCGGACTCGGAGGCGCCGGGGAGCTGTTTTTT. It is translated as CASTGLGGAGELFF.

This clonotype appeared a few times. This chain joins TRBV10-3 and TRBJ1-2; TRBD1 agrees at 10 bases. The trim removed 0 bases at V and 8 bases at J, leaving 6 bases unmatched. The CDR3 extends over 15 amino acids. The germline V gene encodes CDR1 ENHRY and CDR2 SYGVKD. The CDR3 region has the DNA TGTGCCATCAGTGAGTCGAGGGACAGGGGTCTCGGCTACACCTTC. Its protein product is CAISESRDRGLGYTF.

This clonotype appeared many times. This chain uses TRBV5-1 with TRBJ2-7; the D gene could be TRBD1 or TRBD2 (5 bases each). CDR1 and CDR2 (germline): SGHRS, YFSETQ. The CDR3 loop spans 14 amino acids. V gave up 1 base and J gave up 5 bases, with 13 bases separating them. The CDR3 loop reads CASSLRGVLNEQYF. In nucleotides, the CDR3 is TGCGCCAGCAGCTTGCGAGGGGTGCTCAACGAGCAGTACTTC. The complete variable domain, with remaining parts taken from reference TRBV5-1 and TRBJ2-7, reads KAGVTQTPRYLIKTRGQQVTLSCSPISGHRSVSWYQQTPGQGLQFLFEYFSETQRNKGNFPGRFSGRQFSNSRSEMNVSTLELGDSALYLCASSLRGVLNEQYFGPGTRLTVT.

The chain recombines TRBV15 with TRBJ1-6; D gene ambiguous. The CDR3 extends over 15 amino acids. Trimming removed 2 bases from V and 7 bases from J, with 12 bases in between. From germline, CDR1 is LNHNV and CDR2 YYDKDF (reference sequence). CDR3 in DNA: TGTGCCACCAGCAGACGCCCACTAATAAATTCACCCCTCCACTTT. Protein sequence: CATSRRPLINSPLHF.

This clonotype was picked up a small number of times. CDR3 nucleotide sequence: TGTGCCAGCAGTGTGGGGGACACCTACGAGCAGTACTTC. Translation gives CASSVGDTYEQYF. The chain combines TRBV2 with TRBJ2-7; tentative D call: TRBD1 (6 bases). The CDR3 is 13 amino acids. The V gene's germline CDR1 is SNHLY and CDR2 FYNNEI. V was trimmed by 4 bases and J by 2 bases, leaving 9 bases between them.

This clonotype was observed a few times. This chain joins TRBV5-4 and TRBJ2-7; maybe TRBD1 (6 bases). In germline, CDR1 is SGHNT, CDR2 YYREEE (reference sequence). The CDR3 runs 15 residues. Trimming took 1 base from V and 1 from J, leaving 12 bases between them. The CDR3 nucleotides read TGTGCCAGCAGCTTGCGGGCAGGGGTTTCCTACGAGCAGTACTTC. Residues: CASSLRAGVSYEQYF.

This chain connects TRBV20-1 to TRBJ2-6; D gene ambiguous. Looked up from germline, CDR1 is DFQATT and CDR2 is SNEGSKA (reference sequence). The CDR3 totals 15 residues. V gave up 4 bases and J gave up 1 base, with 11 bases separating them. The DNA for the CDR3 is TGCAGTGCTATTTATCGTTTGTCTGGGGCCAACGTCCTGACTTTC. Its protein is CSAIYRLSGANVLTF.

The V call is TRBV13, the J call TRBJ1-6, with TRBD1 as a possible D gene (6 bases). V was pared by 8 bases and J by 9 bases, with 23 bases between. The V gene's germline CDR1 is PRHDT and CDR2 FYEKMQ (reference sequence). This CDR3 is 16 amino acids long. The CDR3, as DNA: TGTGCCAGCGGTATTACAGGGTATGGAGTAAGTTCACCCCTCCACTTT. Translated, it gives CASGITGYGVSSPLHF.

A few counts support this clonotype. The J gene is TRBJ1-1, the V gene TRBV29-1; tentatively, D is TRBD1 (5 bases). The CDR3 has 14 amino acids. The germline V gene has CDR1 SQVTM and CDR2 ANQGSEA. V was clipped by 6 bases and J by 7 bases, with 21 bases between them. Written as DNA, the CDR3 is TGCAGCGTGGGGGTAAGGGCCTCTCTTCTTGAAGCTTTCTTT. As protein: CSVGVRASLLEAFF.

There are a few counts of this clonotype. The J gene is TRBJ2-7, the V gene TRBV18, with D perhaps TRBD2 (6 bases). Germline values: CDR1 KGHSH, CDR2 LQKENI. The CDR3 is 16 amino acids. V shed 3 bases and J shed 6 bases, with 21 bases lying between them. The CDR3 sequence is CASSPIPGLAGPEQYF. CDR3 DNA: TGTGCCAGCTCACCGATTCCCGGACTGGCGGGACCCGAGCAGTACTTC.

The CDR3 DNA follows: TGTGCCAGCAGCCAACTCCTCGGGACTAGCGGAACAGGGCGGGAGACCCAGTACTTC. It specifies CASSQLLGTSGTGRETQYF. This rearrangement joins TRBV14 to TRBJ2-5; 11 bases are shared with TRBD2. The CDR3 spans 19 residues. CDR1 is SGHDN and CDR2 is FVKESK in the germline V gene. Trimming removed 2 bases from V and 5 bases from J; junction bases left unmatched: 16.

This sequence joins TRBV27 and TRBJ1-1; tentatively, D is TRBD1 (6 bases). Trimming cost V 2 bases and J 3 bases, with 13 bases left between them. Germline lookup yields CDR1 MNHEY and CDR2 SMNVEV (reference sequence). The CDR3 runs to 15 residues. The CDR3 spells CASSLGWGPDTEAFF. The CDR3 nucleotides are TGTGCCAGCAGTTTAGGATGGGGGCCCGACACTGAAGCTTTCTTT.

This chain links TRBV3-1 with TRBJ2-2; 7 nucleotides align to TRBD1. The CDR3 sequence is 18 residues long. After removal of 2 bases from V and 3 bases from J, the junction contained 12 bases not matched to a gene. Per germline, CDR1 LGHDT and CDR2 YNNKEL (reference sequence). CDR3 DNA sequence: TGTGCCAGCAGCCAAATGATTATAACAGGGGTTTACACCGGGGAGCTGTTTTTT. Protein sequence: CASSQMIITGVYTGELFF.

This clonotype occurred a few times. The chain has TRBV20-1 and TRBJ1-2; the match to TRBD1 covers 9 bases. Germline V gene lookup returns CDR1 DFQATT and CDR2 SNEGSKA (reference sequence). The CDR3 length is 13 residues. The junction had 6 bases not matched to a gene; V was cut back by 6 bases and J by 4 bases. The CDR3 DNA sequence: TGCAGTGCCGCAGAGGACAGGGGCTATGGCTACACCTTC. Translating it yields CSAAEDRGYGYTF.

This clonotype showed up many times. V and J are TRBV4-2 and TRBJ2-7; perhaps TRBD2 as D (6 bases). The length of the CDR3 is 15 residues. Germline V CDR1 and CDR2: LGHNA, YNFKEQ. V dropped 0 bases and J dropped 2 bases, with 11 bases sitting between them. The CDR3 sequence: CASSQDFSGAYEQYF. DNA of the CDR3: TGTGCCAGCAGCCAAGATTTCTCGGGGGCCTACGAGCAGTACTTC.

In this sample, this clonotype turned up a few times. The chain links TRBV28 to TRBJ2-7; 7 bases fit TRBD1. The CDR3 has 16 residues. In germline, CDR1 is MDHEN, CDR2 SYDVKM. V dropped 2 bases and J dropped 4; count of bases not matched to a gene: 11. The CDR3 here is CASSLDGQATEYEQYF. The CDR3 coding sequence is TGTGCCAGCAGTTTAGACGGACAGGCGACCGAGTACGAGCAGTACTTC.

This clonotype was picked up many times. A junction boundary mismatches the germline segment, possibly from a read error. The chain carries TRBV20-1 and TRBJ2-7; 10 bases line up with TRBD2. Germline V gene data show CDR1 as DFQATT and CDR2 as SNEGSKA (reference sequence). The CDR3 has 11 residues. Here the CDR3 reads CSAWASGREIF. The CDR3 DNA follows: TGCAGTGCGTGGGCTAGCGGGAGAGAGATCTTC.

The chain couples TRBV28 to TRBJ2-7; D is undetermined. V shed 5 bases and J shed 2 bases, with 10 bases lying between them. The CDR3 runs 13 residues. CDR1 and CDR2 (germline): MDHEN, SYDVKM. The CDR3 is CASSPSQPYEQYF. Written as DNA, the CDR3 is TGTGCCAGCAGTCCCTCCCAACCCTACGAGCAGTACTTC.

The rearrangement uses TRBV6-5 and TRBJ2-4, with 7 bases that match TRBD1. The trim removed 0 bases at V and 3 bases at J, leaving 2 bases unmatched. Germline values: CDR1 MNHEY, CDR2 SVGAGI. The CDR3 is 15 residues long. The CDR3 DNA sequence: TGTGCCAGCAGTTACTCGTCAGGGGGCAAAAACATTCAGTACTTC. It is translated as CASSYSSGGKNIQYF.

This clonotype was seen a handful of times. The V call is TRBV3-1, the J call TRBJ2-6, with D possibly called TRBD1 or TRBD2 (6 bases each). From germline, CDR1 is LGHDT and CDR2 YNNKEL (reference sequence). V dropped 7 bases and J dropped 3 bases, with 16 bases sitting between them. This CDR3 spans 16 amino acids. The chain's CDR3 is CASNKGGGFGANVLTF. The CDR3 nucleotides read TGTGCCAGCAACAAGGGGGGAGGATTTGGGGCCAACGTCCTGACTTTC.

This clonotype has just a few counts. This rearrangement joins TRBV7-2 to TRBJ2-1; D might be TRBD2 (6 bases). Germline CDR1 SGHTA, CDR2 FQGNSA. The V gene lost 4 bases and the J gene lost 10 bases, with 14 bases spanning the gap. This CDR3 contains 13 residues. The CDR3 bases are TGTGCCAGCAGCTCAAGATCGGGACTCGAGCAGTTCTTC. Protein: CASSSRSGLEQFF.

This clonotype was counted only a few times. This sequence joins TRBV20-1 and TRBJ2-5; 9 bases are a match to TRBD2. Trimming cost V 3 bases and J 0 bases; bases outside gene matches: 8. Germline CDR1 DFQATT, CDR2 SNEGSKA (reference sequence). The length of the CDR3 is 16 residues. CDR3 sequence: CSASDVAGGYQETQYF. The CDR3 DNA reads TGCAGTGCTAGTGATGTGGCGGGAGGGTACCAAGAGACCCAGTACTTC.